These 27 T cell receptor beta chains came from one sample sequenced in a study of T cells in Graves' hyperthyroidism and ophthalmopathy (dated by TCRdb to between 2019 and 2020). The protocol used for the library was multiplex PCR. Sequencing was carried out with an Illumina HiSeq 2000. The TCR beta CDR3 regions were amplified from RNA transcripts. The first round of RT-PCR for the TCR CDR3 was performed with the HTBI primer set and the Qiagen OneStep RT-PCR kit. Clones were called with MiXCR by TCRdb after fastp trimmed the public reads at Q25, and only in-frame beta chains were retained. When rows share a CDR3 protein, they turn into one entry using the most common DNA and genes. This sample comprises approximately 700,000 distinct CDR3 sequences, about 16% of them detected only once. Around 7.7% of the sample is in the top ten clones. The specimen was blood. The receptor source for this set is a man between 18 and 35 years old with Graves' hyperthyroidism.

This clonotype has a handful of counts. The V gene is TRBV30, the J gene TRBJ2-2, with no clear D. The CDR3 covers 14 residues. From germline, CDR1 is GTSNPN and CDR2 SVGIG (reference sequence). V was cut by 0 bases and J by 4 bases, with 9 bases left in between. The CDR3 loop reads CAWSVTGGTGELFF. Here the CDR3 DNA reads TGTGCCTGGAGTGTAACCGGCGGCACCGGGGAGCTGTTTTTT.

This clonotype came up many times. The rearrangement links TRBV29-1 to TRBJ2-5; D may correspond to TRBD1 or TRBD2 (6 bases each). Germline values: CDR1 SQVTM, CDR2 ANQGSEA. CDR3 length: 15 amino acids. Trimming removed 4 bases from V and 9 bases from J, with 24 bases in between. CDR3 sequence (DNA): TGCAGCGTTGTTAGTCAAGAGAGCGGGTGGGGGCCCCAGTACTTC. Amino acid sequence: CSVVSQESGWGPQYF.

Points on this clonotype: At one end the junction does not follow the germline gene, possibly because of a read error. The V call is TRBV20-1, the J call TRBJ1-6; TRBD1 might be the D (5 bases). CDR1 and CDR2 (germline): DFQATT, SNEGSKA (reference sequence). This CDR3 contains 12 residues. The CDR3 is CVWDAYDSPLHF. As DNA, the CDR3 is TGCGTCTGGGACGCCTATGATTCACCCCTCCACTTT.

This clonotype was seen a few times. The chain carries TRBV7-8 and TRBJ2-7; a weak D match, TRBD1 (6 bases). V was pared by 4 bases and J by 3 bases, with 10 bases between. Per the germline V gene, CDR1 is SGHVS and CDR2 is FQNEAQ. The CDR3 length is 13 residues. The CDR3 sequence: CASSYRDHYEQYF. The CDR3 DNA reads as TGTGCCAGCAGCTACAGGGACCACTACGAGCAGTACTTC.

This clonotype showed up many times. Because the CDR3's place on the DNA is in doubt, the DNA is left out and the CDR3 is given as listed by TCRdb. Here the CDR3 reads CASSSSDRVASGYTF. The chain links TRBV12-3 or TRBV12-4 to TRBJ1-2; the DNA was not compared with TRBD1, the D call given in the table. A total of 15 residues make up the CDR3, ends included.

The table lists this clonotype with many counts. This chain joins TRBV30 and TRBJ2-3; D ambiguous. Between the trimmed V and J ends, which lost 4 bases and 1 base, there was a span of 9 bases. The CDR3 runs to 13 residues. The germline V gene has CDR1 GTSNPN and CDR2 SVGIG (reference sequence). The CDR3 reads CAWMGPGTDTQYF. The CDR3 DNA reads as TGTGCCTGGATGGGTCCCGGCACAGATACGCAGTATTTT.

The chain has TRBV11-2 and TRBJ1-3, with D uncertain. CDR1 is SGHAT and CDR2 is FQNNGV in the germline V gene. V shed 1 base and J shed 0 bases, with 7 bases lying between them. CDR3 length: 15 residues. Written as DNA, the CDR3 is TGTGCCAGCAGCTTAGTCCGGTTCTCTGGAAACACCATATATTTT. Translating it yields CASSLVRFSGNTIYF.

This clonotype was counted ten times or more. The rearrangement uses TRBV7-9 and TRBJ2-3; D might be TRBD2 (5 bases). CDR1 is SEHNR, CDR2 FQNEAQ, per germline (reference sequence). Trimming stripped 3 bases from V and 5 bases from J, with 9 bases between. This CDR3 comprises 13 residues. As DNA, the CDR3 is TGTGCCAGCAGCTTCACCGAGGGAGATACGCAGTATTTT. Translating gives CASSFTEGDTQYF.

The CDR3 DNA is TGTGCCAGTAGTATTCTGCCTAGCGGGAGAGTGGGGTCCTACAATGAGCAGTTCTTC. Its translation is CASSILPSGRVGSYNEQFF. The V and J genes are TRBV19 and TRBJ2-1, with TRBD2 matching 10 bases. Germline CDR1 is LNHDA and CDR2 is SQIVND (reference sequence). This CDR3 comprises 19 residues. J gave up 1 base and V 3 bases, and 12 bases lay outside the gene matches.

This clonotype was seen only a few times. The chain couples TRBV5-1 to TRBJ1-4, with 7 nucleotides matching TRBD1. This CDR3 comprises 14 residues. Losses at the gene ends were 4 bases for V and 4 bases for J; bases not matched to a gene: 4. The germline CDR1 and CDR2 sequences are SGHRS and YFSETQ. The CDR3 loop reads CASSATGSNEKLFF. The CDR3 DNA follows: TGCGCCAGCAGCGCGACAGGGAGTAATGAAAAACTGTTTTTT.

The table lists this clonotype with a few counts. The chain carries TRBV5-1 and TRBJ2-3, with TRBD2 as a possible D gene (6 bases). The V end lost 5 bases, the J end lost 3 bases, and 16 bases lay between the germline ends. The CDR3 is 15 amino acids. Germline V lookup: CDR1 SGHRS, CDR2 YFSETQ. In nucleotides, the CDR3 is TGCGCCAGCAGGGCTAGCGTTGCCCCAACAGATACGCAGTATTTT. Translated: CASRASVAPTDTQYF.

The genes are TRBV15 and TRBJ1-4; tentative D call: TRBD1 (5 bases). Germline CDR1 LNHNV, CDR2 YYDKDF (reference sequence). The CDR3 contains 15 residues. Trimming removed 3 bases from V and 5 bases from J, with 13 bases in between. CDR3 DNA: TGTGCCACCAGCAGCCGGGACGACGGGAATGAAAAACTGTTTTTT. Its protein product is CATSSRDDGNEKLFF. The full variable domain, with the rest looked up from reference TRBV15 and TRBJ1-4, is DAMVIQNPRYQVTQFGKPVTLSCSQTLNHNVMYWYQQKSSQAPKLLFHYYDKDFNNEADTPDNFQSRRPNTSFCFLDIRSPGLGDTAMYLCATSSRDDGNEKLFFGSGTQLSVL.

This clonotype was detected many times. The chain employs TRBV2 and TRBJ2-3; the match to TRBD2 covers 7 bases. V was clipped by 2 bases and J by 0 bases; unmatched bases: 2. Germline values: CDR1 SNHLY, CDR2 FYNNEI. This CDR3 comprises 15 residues. Here the CDR3 DNA reads TGTGCCAGCAGTGAATCTAGCGGAAGCACAGATACGCAGTATTTT. This sequence encodes CASSESSGSTDTQYF.

This clonotype came up a few times. This chain connects TRBV27 to TRBJ2-7, with TRBD1 matching 8 bases. Trimming cost V 4 bases and J 6 bases; bases outside gene matches: 2. The CDR3 loop spans 12 amino acids. Germline V gene sequence: CDR1 MNHEY, CDR2 SMNVEV (reference sequence). The chain's CDR3 is CASSYTGGEQYF. In nucleotides, the CDR3 is TGTGCCAGCAGTTACACAGGGGGCGAGCAGTACTTC.

This clonotype turned up a few times. V usage is TRBV5-1 and J usage is TRBJ2-7; the match to TRBD2 covers 10 bases. Germline lookup yields CDR1 SGHRS and CDR2 YFSETQ. The V and J ends lost 7 bases and 3 bases, in that order; junction bases with no gene match: 7. The CDR3 is 14 residues long. The CDR3, as DNA: TGCGCCAGCCAAAGGACTAGCGGTAGCTACGAGCAGTACTTC. Its translation: CASQRTSGSYEQYF.

Note on this clonotype: A much larger clonotype is one base distant, so this may be a read error. This chain connects TRBV7-2 to TRBJ2-3, with 7 nucleotides matching TRBD1. V shed 6 bases, J shed 5 bases, and the junction held 5 bases outside the gene matches. The CDR3 sequence is 13 residues long. Germline CDR1 reads SGHTA; CDR2 reads FQGNSA. The CDR3 coding sequence is TGTGCCAGCAGGCGTACAGGGGAAGATACGCAGTATTTT. The encoded protein is CASRRTGEDTQYF. The full variable domain, rest sourced from reference TRBV7-2 and TRBJ2-3, is GAGVSQSPSNKVTEKGKDVELRCDPISGHTALYWYRQSLGQGLEFLIYFQGNSAPDKSGLPSDRFSAERTGGSVSTLTIQRTQQEDSAVYLCASRRTGEDTQYFGPGTRLTVL.

This clonotype was recorded many times. V gene TRBV2 combines with J gene TRBJ1-2; no clear D gene. The CDR3 is made up of 13 amino acids. The V gene's germline CDR1 is SNHLY and CDR2 FYNNEI. Trimming cost V 6 bases and J 8 bases, with 16 bases left between them. The CDR3 nucleotides read TGTGCCAGCAGGCTCCAGGCTCGGGAGGGCTACACCTTC. Encoded protein: CASRLQAREGYTF. The full variable domain, in which reference TRBV2 and TRBJ1-2 provide the parts outside the CDR3, is EPEVTQTPSHQVTQMGQEVILRCVPISNHLYFYWYRQILGQKVEFLVSFYNNEISEKSEIFDDQFSVERPDGSNFTLKIRSTKLEDSAMYFCASRLQAREGYTFGSGTRLTVV.

This clonotype turned up a few times. The chain has TRBV29-1 and TRBJ2-3, with TRBD1 as a possible D gene (6 bases). Germline assignment: CDR1 SQVTM and CDR2 ANQGSEA. This CDR3 spans 14 amino acids. V lost 1 base to trimming and J lost 0 bases, with 8 bases between them. The CDR3 DNA sequence: TGCAGCGTTGAAGGGGGGCGTAGCACAGATACGCAGTATTTT. It is translated as CSVEGGRSTDTQYF.

In its sample, this clonotype was seen a few times. The V and J genes are TRBV29-1 and TRBJ1-4; 7 positions agree with TRBD1. The germline CDR1 and CDR2 sequences are SQVTM and ANQGSEA. The J segment lost 8 bases and the V segment lost 4 bases, leaving 10 bases of the junction unmatched. The CDR3 has 14 amino acids. The CDR3 loop is CSVVETGLGEKLFF. The CDR3 DNA sequence: TGCAGCGTTGTGGAGACAGGGTTGGGGGAAAAACTGTTTTTT.

This clonotype was recorded many times. The chain carries TRBV7-2 and TRBJ2-3; the D is unclear. CDR1 and CDR2 from the germline V gene are SGHTA and FQGNSA. This CDR3 comprises 15 residues. V was pared by 2 bases and J by 0 bases, with 9 bases between. CDR3 residues: CASSLFGGSTDTQYF. The CDR3 DNA is TGTGCCAGCAGCTTATTCGGCGGTAGCACAGATACGCAGTATTTT.

In its sample, this clonotype was seen a few times. CDR3 sequence: CSARDIGTSGRSHEQFF. CDR3 sequence (DNA): TGCAGTGCTAGAGATATCGGGACTAGCGGGAGAAGCCATGAGCAGTTCTTC. The chain carries TRBV20-1 and TRBJ2-1; 14 bases align to TRBD2. V dropped 0 bases and J dropped 8; count of bases not matched to a gene: 9. The CDR3 totals 17 residues. Looked up from germline, CDR1 is DFQATT and CDR2 is SNEGSKA (reference sequence).

This clonotype was seen a few times. J is TRBJ2-3 and V is TRBV14; tentative D call: TRBD1 (5 bases). The germline CDR1 and CDR2 sequences are SGHDN and FVKESK. V shed 0 bases and J shed 0 bases, with 13 bases lying between them. The CDR3 sequence is 17 residues long. CDR3 in DNA: TGTGCCAGCAGCCAAGAAGAGGACAACCCTAGCACAGATACGCAGTATTTT. Protein product: CASSQEEDNPSTDTQYF.

This clonotype was counted many times. The V gene is TRBV18, the J gene TRBJ2-1; D remains ambiguous. Trimming pared 2 bases from V and 0 bases from J, leaving 5 bases between. CDR1 is KGHSH and CDR2 is LQKENI in the germline V gene. CDR3 length: 14 amino acids. The CDR3, as DNA: TGTGCCAGCTCACCAGAGGTCTCCTACAATGAGCAGTTCTTC. Translated, it gives CASSPEVSYNEQFF.

This sequence joins TRBV10-3 and TRBJ2-7; D ambiguous. The CDR3 totals 14 residues. CDR1 and CDR2 from the germline V gene are ENHRY and SYGVKD. Trimming shortened V by 0 bases and J by 5 bases, and 11 bases separated the two germline ends. CDR3 bases: TGTGCCATCAGTGAGTCGACTTTAGCAGACGAGCAGTACTTC. Translated: CAISESTLADEQYF.

This clonotype was seen only a few times. The DNA of the CDR3 is TGTGCCAGCAGTTTCACGGGACCTAACTATGGCTACACCTTC. It specifies CASSFTGPNYGYTF. The V call is TRBV12-3 or TRBV12-4, the J call TRBJ1-2; D possibly corresponds to TRBD1 (5 bases). Trimming shortened V by 3 bases and J by 0 bases, and 8 bases separated the two germline ends. CDR3 length equals 14 residues.

This clonotype has ten or more counts. The rearrangement uses TRBV7-8 and TRBJ2-7; TRBD2 might be the D (6 bases). The CDR3 runs 18 residues. Germline V gene sequence: CDR1 SGHVS, CDR2 FQNEAQ. The V gene lost 5 bases and the J gene lost 1 base, with 24 bases spanning the gap. In nucleotides, the CDR3 is TGTGCCAGCAGCACCGGGACTCATAAGGGAGGACTTTCCTACGAGCAGTACTTC. It yields the protein CASSTGTHKGGLSYEQYF.

This clonotype has ten or more counts. This chain joins TRBV19 and TRBJ2-1; 12 nucleotides align to TRBD2. The CDR3 length is 17 residues. V shed 2 bases and J 3 bases; nucleotides not matched to a gene: 5. Germline V lookup: CDR1 LNHDA, CDR2 SQIVND (reference sequence). The CDR3 protein is CASSILRLAGVYNEQFF. CDR3 DNA sequence: TGTGCCAGTAGTATACTGCGACTAGCGGGGGTCTACAATGAGCAGTTCTTC.